This passage covers 19 T cell receptor beta chains from one sample sequenced in a study of blood T cell repertoires in COVID-19. Sequencing used immunoSEQ multiplex PCR; TCRdb keeps in-frame clones, though not all of them. This sample yields approximately 390,000 clones, of which 88% are seen a single time; approximately 2.1% belongs to the top ten. The sequenced sample was PBMCs or T cells enriched from blood (not recorded which). The source is a woman aged 40 to 49 with acute COVID-19.

The V and J genes are TRBV7-2 and TRBJ2-7; 9 bases map to TRBD1. The CDR3 length is 16 residues. Germline assignment: CDR1 SGHTA and CDR2 FQGNSA. Germline trimming cut 5 bases from V and 0 bases from J; bases unmatched to any gene: 8. CDR3 DNA sequence: TGTGCCAGCAGCCGTTCTCCGGGACAGGGCTCCTACGAGCAGTACTTC. The encoded protein is CASSRSPGQGSYEQYF.

The chain is built from TRBV5-1 and TRBJ1-2, with 8 bases identical to TRBD1. CDR1 and CDR2 (germline): SGHRS, YFSETQ. The CDR3 covers 14 residues. With 8 bases clipped from V and 6 bases from J, the junction kept 12 bases outside the gene matches. CDR3 amino acids: CASFNPGGGDGYTF. The CDR3 DNA is TGCGCCAGTTTTAACCCAGGGGGCGGGGATGGCTACACCTTC.

CDR3 in DNA: TGCGCCAGCCGCAACATCCCGGGAGGGAATCAGCCCCAGCATTTT. It yields the protein CASRNIPGGNQPQHF. V usage is TRBV5-1 and J usage is TRBJ1-5; D gene ambiguous. With 7 bases removed from V and 4 bases from J, the gap between germline ends came to 18 bases. Germline V gene sequence: CDR1 SGHRS, CDR2 YFSETQ. This CDR3 has 15 amino acids.

The chain carries TRBV19 and TRBJ2-5, with 8 bases that match TRBD2. Per germline, CDR1 LNHDA and CDR2 SQIVND (reference sequence). Germline trimming cut 5 bases from V and 4 bases from J; bases unmatched to any gene: 9. The CDR3 is 15 amino acids. The CDR3 DNA follows: TGTGCCAGTAGTTCACCCGGGGGGGCGTCAGAGACCCAGTACTTC. Protein: CASSSPGGASETQYF.

The rearrangement uses TRBV11-2 and TRBJ1-3; possibly TRBD1 for D (6 bases). This CDR3 has 14 residues. CDR1 and CDR2 (germline): SGHAT, FQNNGV. The V and J ends lost 4 bases and 4 bases respectively, with 11 bases between them. The CDR3 spells CASSSGQPGNTIYF. As DNA, the CDR3 is TGTGCCAGCAGCTCCGGACAGCCAGGAAACACCATATATTTT.

V usage is TRBV19 and J usage is TRBJ2-7; TRBD2 might be the D (6 bases). Germline CDR1 LNHDA, CDR2 SQIVND (reference sequence). V shed 7 bases and J shed 3 bases, with 13 bases lying between them. The CDR3 length is 13 residues. The CDR3 reads CASTPTGDYEQYF. CDR3 nucleotide sequence: TGTGCCAGTACCCCGACGGGAGACTACGAGCAGTACTTC.

The J gene is TRBJ2-7, the V gene TRBV19; D may be TRBD2 (6 bases). This CDR3 has 16 amino acids. The ends were cut back, 6 bases at V and 4 bases at J, with 22 bases in the middle. The germline CDR1 and CDR2 sequences are LNHDA and SQIVND (reference sequence). CDR3 sequence: CASRSPRAGSKYEQYF. Written as DNA, the CDR3 is TGTGCCAGTAGATCCCCCAGGGCGGGATCTAAGTACGAGCAGTACTTC.

CDR3 sequence (DNA): TGTGCCAGCGGGGGTAGCGGGGGAGAGACCCAGTACTTC. It is translated as CASGGSGGETQYF. The V and J genes are TRBV7-8 and TRBJ2-5; 9 nucleotides agree with TRBD2. The germline gives CDR1 SGHVS, CDR2 FQNEAQ. The CDR3 length is 13 residues. With V trimmed by 8 bases and J by 4 bases, 5 bases remained unmatched.

The chain couples TRBV24-1 to TRBJ2-3; perhaps TRBD1 as D (6 bases). Germline loops: CDR1 KGHDR, CDR2 SFDVKD. The CDR3 has 15 residues. Trimming removed 3 bases from V and 5 bases from J, with 14 bases in between. CDR3 nucleotides: TGTGCCACCAGTGATCCTCAGACAGGACGAGATACGCAGTATTTT. This codes for CATSDPQTGRDTQYF.

In this sample, this clone turned up once. The V gene is TRBV7-9, the J gene TRBJ1-1; 7 bases are shared with TRBD1. Germline values: CDR1 SEHNR, CDR2 FQNEAQ (reference sequence). Trimming removed 5 bases from V and 1 base from J; junction bases left unmatched: 16. This CDR3 contains 18 residues. CDR3 in DNA: TGTGCCAGCAGCAACCGACAGGGTATCCTTCCTTCGAACACTGAAGCTTTCTTT. Its translation: CASSNRQGILPSNTEAFF. The full variable domain, completed using reference TRBV7-9 and TRBJ1-1, is DTGVSQNPRHKITKRGQNVTFRCDPISEHNRLYWYRQTLGQGPEFLTYFQNEAQLEKSRLLSDRFSAERPKGSFSTLEIQRTEQGDSAMYLCASSNRQGILPSNTEAFFGQGTRLTVV.

V gene TRBV5-1 combines with J gene TRBJ1-1, with D unclear. The V and J ends lost 5 bases and 4 bases respectively, with 12 bases between them. Germline V CDR1 and CDR2: SGHRS, YFSETQ. This CDR3 has 13 amino acids. The CDR3 spells CASRSPGATEAFF. In nucleotides, the CDR3 is TGCGCCAGCAGATCTCCAGGCGCCACTGAAGCTTTCTTT.

This clone was recorded only once. This chain connects TRBV7-2 to TRBJ1-1, with TRBD1 matching 8 bases. The germline V gene encodes CDR1 SGHTA and CDR2 FQGNSA. CDR3 length: 12 amino acids. After removal of 5 bases from V and 8 bases from J, the junction contained 4 bases not matched to a gene. The CDR3 sequence: CASSKDRAEAFF. The DNA for the CDR3 is TGTGCCAGCAGCAAGGACAGGGCAGAAGCTTTCTTT.

This clone was seen a handful of times. The chain is built from TRBV6-1 and TRBJ1-2, with D hard to call. Trimming left V 1 base short and J 6 bases short, with 15 bases between. This CDR3 has 15 residues. Germline CDR1 reads MNHNS; CDR2 reads SASEGT. Here the CDR3 reads CASSEEEVVVNGYTF. The CDR3 bases are TGTGCCAGCAGTGAAGAGGAGGTCGTAGTCAATGGCTACACCTTC.

The chain employs TRBV5-1 and TRBJ2-5; 11 bases match TRBD1. The CDR3 length is 14 residues. Per the germline V gene, CDR1 is SGHRS and CDR2 is YFSETQ. Trimming cost V 3 bases and J 5 bases; bases outside gene matches: 3. Here the CDR3 reads CASSYGQGAETQYF. CDR3 sequence (DNA): TGCGCCAGCAGCTACGGACAGGGGGCGGAGACCCAGTACTTC.

The chain carries TRBV30 and TRBJ1-4, with D maybe TRBD1 (6 bases). V lost 8 bases, J lost 6 bases, and 16 bases lay in between. In germline, CDR1 is GTSNPN, CDR2 SVGIG (reference sequence). There are 13 residues in the CDR3. The CDR3 sequence: CALKVRGYEKLFF. The CDR3 DNA reads TGTGCCCTGAAAGTAAGGGGGTATGAAAAACTGTTTTTT.

J is TRBJ2-5 and V is TRBV7-9; D possibly corresponds to TRBD2 (5 bases). The CDR3 is 15 amino acids. The ends were cut back, 11 bases at V and 0 bases at J, with 19 bases in the middle. Germline V gene lookup returns CDR1 SEHNR and CDR2 FQNEAQ (reference sequence). CDR3 sequence reads: CASTRAPGDQETQYF. CDR3 coding DNA: TGTGCCTCAACCCGGGCCCCCGGGGACCAAGAGACCCAGTACTTC.

The rearrangement uses TRBV2 and TRBJ2-7; possibly TRBD1 for D (5 bases). V was cut by 2 bases and J by 10 bases, with 15 bases left in between. This CDR3 is 13 amino acids long. Germline lookup yields CDR1 SNHLY and CDR2 FYNNEI. The CDR3 DNA reads TGTGCCAGCAGTGAAACCTCACTGGGGCTCCAGTACTTC. Translating gives CASSETSLGLQYF.

The CDR3 spells CASSYSTAGGNQPQHF. CDR3 bases: TGTGCCAGCAGTTACTCGACGGCAGGGGGGAATCAGCCCCAGCATTTT. The V gene is TRBV6-6, the J gene TRBJ1-5; 7 bases align to TRBD1. V shed 0 bases and J 4 bases; nucleotides not matched to a gene: 6. The CDR3 covers 16 residues. The germline gives CDR1 MNHNY, CDR2 SVGAGI (reference sequence).

The V call is TRBV9, the J call TRBJ2-3, with 12 bases that match TRBD2. The V gene's germline CDR1 is SGDLS and CDR2 YYNGEE. J lost 0 bases, V lost 4 bases, and 9 bases had no gene match. This CDR3 has 18 residues. CDR3: CASSLTSGGASSTDTQYF. In DNA, the CDR3 is TGTGCCAGCAGCCTGACTAGCGGGGGAGCATCTAGCACAGATACGCAGTATTTT.